This T cell receptor (beta chain) was documented in a study of blood T cell repertoires in COVID-19. Whole-study context: Samples of COVID-19 (acute and convalescent) were obtained from the United States, Italy and Spain. PBMCs, B-cell-depleted T cells, or T cells were the source of the cDNA or gDNA that made up the material.

TCRdb's table, derived via immunoSEQ multiplex PCR, lists solely in-frame clones and lacks some. The sample includes about 120,000 clones, roughly 90% of them seen just once. The CDR3 is made up of 14 amino acids. The TCR comes from a man aged 35-49 years with acute or convalescent COVID-19. The chain has TRBV12-2 and TRBJ1-4; TRBD1, the D gene given by the table, was not confirmed from the DNA. TRBV12-2 is a documented pseudogene. Sequencing was carried out using peripheral blood. CDR3 amino acids: CASRFTTIGEKLFF. The CDR3 DNA is TGTGCAAGTCGCTTCACCACGATTGGCGAAAAACTGTTTTTT.